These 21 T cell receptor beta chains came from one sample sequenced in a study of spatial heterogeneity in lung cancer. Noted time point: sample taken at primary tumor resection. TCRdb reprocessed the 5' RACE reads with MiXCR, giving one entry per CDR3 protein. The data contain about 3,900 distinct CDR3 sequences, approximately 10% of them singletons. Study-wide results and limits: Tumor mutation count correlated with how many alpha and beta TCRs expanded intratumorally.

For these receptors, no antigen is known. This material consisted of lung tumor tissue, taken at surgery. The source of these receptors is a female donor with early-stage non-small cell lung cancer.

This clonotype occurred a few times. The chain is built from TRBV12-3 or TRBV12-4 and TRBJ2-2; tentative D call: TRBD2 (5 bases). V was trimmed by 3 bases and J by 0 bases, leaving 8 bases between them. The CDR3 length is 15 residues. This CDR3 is CASSFRGTNTGELFF. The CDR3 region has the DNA TGTGCCAGCAGTTTTCGAGGGACGAACACCGGGGAGCTGTTTTTT.

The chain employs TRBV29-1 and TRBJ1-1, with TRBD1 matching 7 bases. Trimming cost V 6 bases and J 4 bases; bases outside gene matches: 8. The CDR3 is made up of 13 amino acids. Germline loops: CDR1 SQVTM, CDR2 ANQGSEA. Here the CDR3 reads CSVKQGSGTEAFF. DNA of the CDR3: TGCAGCGTGAAACAGGGGAGTGGCACTGAAGCTTTCTTT.

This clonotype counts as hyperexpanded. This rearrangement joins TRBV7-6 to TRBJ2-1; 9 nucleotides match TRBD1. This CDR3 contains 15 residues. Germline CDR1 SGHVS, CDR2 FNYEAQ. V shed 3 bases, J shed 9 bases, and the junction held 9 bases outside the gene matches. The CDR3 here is CASSLEGQGRGEQFF. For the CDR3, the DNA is TGTGCCAGCAGCTTGGAGGGACAGGGTAGGGGTGAGCAGTTCTTC.

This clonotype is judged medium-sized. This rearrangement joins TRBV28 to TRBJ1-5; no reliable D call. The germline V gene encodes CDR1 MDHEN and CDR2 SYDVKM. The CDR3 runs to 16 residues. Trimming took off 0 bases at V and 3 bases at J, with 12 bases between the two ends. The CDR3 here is CASSLWTAGDNQPQHF. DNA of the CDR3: TGTGCCAGCAGTTTATGGACGGCGGGCGACAATCAGCCCCAGCATTTT. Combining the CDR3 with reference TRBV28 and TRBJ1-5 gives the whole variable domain DVKVTQSSRYLVKRTGEKVFLECVQDMDHENMFWYRQDPGLGLRLIYFSYDVKMKEKGDIPEGYSVSREKKERFSLILESASTNQTSMYLCASSLWTAGDNQPQHFGDGTRLSIL.

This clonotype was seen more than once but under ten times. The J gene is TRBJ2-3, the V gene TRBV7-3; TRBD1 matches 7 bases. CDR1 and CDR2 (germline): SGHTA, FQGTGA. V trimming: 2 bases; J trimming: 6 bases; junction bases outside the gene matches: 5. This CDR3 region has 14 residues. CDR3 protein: CASSLLGGDDTQYF. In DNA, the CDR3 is TGTGCCAGCAGCTTATTAGGGGGCGACGATACGCAGTATTTT.

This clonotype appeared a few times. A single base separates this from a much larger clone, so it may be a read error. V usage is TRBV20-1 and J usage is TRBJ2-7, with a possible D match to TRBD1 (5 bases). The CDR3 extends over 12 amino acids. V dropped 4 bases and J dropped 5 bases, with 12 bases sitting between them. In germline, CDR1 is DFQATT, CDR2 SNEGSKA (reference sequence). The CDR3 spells CSAIQQGDEQYF. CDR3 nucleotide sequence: TGCAGTGCTATCCAGCAGGGTGACGAGCAGTACTTC.

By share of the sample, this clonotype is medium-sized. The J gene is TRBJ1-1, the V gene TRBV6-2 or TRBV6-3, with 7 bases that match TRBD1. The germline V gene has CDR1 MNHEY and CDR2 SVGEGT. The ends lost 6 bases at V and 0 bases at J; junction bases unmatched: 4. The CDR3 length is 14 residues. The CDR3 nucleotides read TGTGCCAGCAGACTAGGACAGGTGAACACTGAAGCTTTCTTT. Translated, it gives CASRLGQVNTEAFF.

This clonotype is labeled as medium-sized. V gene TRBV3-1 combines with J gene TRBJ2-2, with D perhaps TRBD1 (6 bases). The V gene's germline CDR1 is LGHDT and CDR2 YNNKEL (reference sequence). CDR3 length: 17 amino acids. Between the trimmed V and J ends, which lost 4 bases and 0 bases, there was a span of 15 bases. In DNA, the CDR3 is TGTGCCAGCAGCCCCAGAGGAACAGGGACGAACACCGGGGAGCTGTTTTTT. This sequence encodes CASSPRGTGTNTGELFF.

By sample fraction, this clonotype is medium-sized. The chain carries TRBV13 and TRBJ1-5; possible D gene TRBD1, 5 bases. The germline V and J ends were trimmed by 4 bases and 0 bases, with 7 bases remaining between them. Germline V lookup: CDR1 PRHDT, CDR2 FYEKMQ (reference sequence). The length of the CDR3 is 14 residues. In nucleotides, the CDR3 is TGTGCCAGCAGCTCAGGGCGTAGCAATCAGCCCCAGCATTTT. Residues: CASSSGRSNQPQHF.

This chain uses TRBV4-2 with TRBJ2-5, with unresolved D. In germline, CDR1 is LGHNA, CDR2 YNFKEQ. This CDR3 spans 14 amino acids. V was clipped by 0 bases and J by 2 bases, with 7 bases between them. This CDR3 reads CASSQDQIQETQYF. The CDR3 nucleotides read TGTGCCAGCAGCCAAGATCAGATACAAGAGACCCAGTACTTC.

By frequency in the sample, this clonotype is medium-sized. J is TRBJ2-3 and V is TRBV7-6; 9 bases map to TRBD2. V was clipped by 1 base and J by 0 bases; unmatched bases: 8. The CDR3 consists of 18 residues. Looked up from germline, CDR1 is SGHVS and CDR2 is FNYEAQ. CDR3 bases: TGTGCCAGCAGCTTAGTTGCGGGGGGGCCGTGGAGCACAGATACGCAGTATTTT. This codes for CASSLVAGGPWSTDTQYF.

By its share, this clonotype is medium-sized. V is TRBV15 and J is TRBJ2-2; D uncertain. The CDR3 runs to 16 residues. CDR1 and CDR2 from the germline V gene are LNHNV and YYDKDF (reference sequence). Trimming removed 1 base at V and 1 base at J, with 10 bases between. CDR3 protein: CATSRGQTLNTGELFF. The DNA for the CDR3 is TGTGCCACCAGCAGAGGGCAAACGCTGAACACCGGGGAGCTGTTTTTT.

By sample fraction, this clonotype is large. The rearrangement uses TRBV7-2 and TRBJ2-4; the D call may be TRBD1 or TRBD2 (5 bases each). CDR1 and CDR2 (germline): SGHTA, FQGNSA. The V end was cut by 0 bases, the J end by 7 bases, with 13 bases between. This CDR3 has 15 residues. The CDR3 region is CASSLALVGTNIQYF. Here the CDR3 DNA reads TGTGCCAGCAGCTTAGCTTTAGTGGGGACCAACATTCAGTACTTC.

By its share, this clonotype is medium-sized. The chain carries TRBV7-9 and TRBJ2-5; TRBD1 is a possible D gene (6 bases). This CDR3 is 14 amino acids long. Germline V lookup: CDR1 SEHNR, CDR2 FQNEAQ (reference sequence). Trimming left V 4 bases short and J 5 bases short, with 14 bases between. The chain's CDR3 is CASSSQPRGETQYF. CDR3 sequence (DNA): TGTGCCAGCAGCTCTCAACCGAGGGGGGAGACCCAGTACTTC.

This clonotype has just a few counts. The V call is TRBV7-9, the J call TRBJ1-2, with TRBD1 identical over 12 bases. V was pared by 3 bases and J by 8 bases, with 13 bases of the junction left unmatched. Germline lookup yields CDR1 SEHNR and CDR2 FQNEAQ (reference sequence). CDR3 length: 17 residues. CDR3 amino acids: CASSFRGTGGQEGGYTF. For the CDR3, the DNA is TGTGCCAGCAGCTTTCGCGGGACAGGGGGCCAGGAAGGGGGCTACACCTTC.

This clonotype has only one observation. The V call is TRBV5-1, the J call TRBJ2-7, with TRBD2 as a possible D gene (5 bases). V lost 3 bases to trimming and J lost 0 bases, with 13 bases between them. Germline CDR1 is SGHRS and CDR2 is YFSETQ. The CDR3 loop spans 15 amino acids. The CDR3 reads CASSSGGLTSYEQYF. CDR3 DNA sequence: TGCGCCAGCAGCTCTGGCGGACTGACCTCCTACGAGCAGTACTTC.

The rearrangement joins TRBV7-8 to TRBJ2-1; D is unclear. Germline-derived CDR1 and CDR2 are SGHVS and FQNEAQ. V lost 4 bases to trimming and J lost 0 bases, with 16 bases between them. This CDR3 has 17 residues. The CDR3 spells CASSSEVRYSSYNEQFF. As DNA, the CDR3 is TGTGCCAGCAGCTCAGAAGTCAGATATAGCTCCTACAATGAGCAGTTCTTC. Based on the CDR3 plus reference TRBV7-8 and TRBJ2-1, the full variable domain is GAGVSQSPRYKVAKRGQDVALRCDPISGHVSLFWYQQALGQGPEFLTYFQNEAQLDKSGLPSDRFFAERPEGSVSTLKIQRTQQEDSAVYLCASSSEVRYSSYNEQFFGPGTRLTVL.

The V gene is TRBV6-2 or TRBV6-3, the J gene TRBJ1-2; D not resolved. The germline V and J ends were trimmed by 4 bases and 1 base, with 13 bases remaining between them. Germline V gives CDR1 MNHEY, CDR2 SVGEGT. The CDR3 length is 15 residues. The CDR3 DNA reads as TGTGCCAGCAGTTCCCTCGGCAGCCTTAACTATGGCTACACCTTC. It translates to CASSSLGSLNYGYTF.

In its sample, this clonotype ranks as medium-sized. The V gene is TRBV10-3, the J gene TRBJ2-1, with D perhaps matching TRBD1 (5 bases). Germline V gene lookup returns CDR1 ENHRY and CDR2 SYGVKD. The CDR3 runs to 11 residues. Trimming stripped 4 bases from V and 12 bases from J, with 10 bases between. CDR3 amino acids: CAISVQGRQFF. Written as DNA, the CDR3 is TGTGCCATCAGTGTCCAGGGTAGGCAGTTCTTC.

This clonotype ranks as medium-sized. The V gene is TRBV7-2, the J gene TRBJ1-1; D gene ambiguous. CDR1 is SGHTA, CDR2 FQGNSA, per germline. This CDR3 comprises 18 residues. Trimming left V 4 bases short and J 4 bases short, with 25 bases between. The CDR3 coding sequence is TGTGCCAGCAGCTCCCATCCGCCAGAGCAGTTTCTTCTCACTGAAGCTTTCTTT. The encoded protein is CASSSHPPEQFLLTEAFF.

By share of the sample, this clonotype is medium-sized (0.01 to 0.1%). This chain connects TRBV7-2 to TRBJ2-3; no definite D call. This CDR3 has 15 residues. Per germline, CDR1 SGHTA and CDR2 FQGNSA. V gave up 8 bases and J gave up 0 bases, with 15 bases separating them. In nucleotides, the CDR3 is TGTGCCAGCGGCCCCGGCGGCTCTAGCACAGATACGCAGTATTTT. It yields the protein CASGPGGSSTDTQYF.